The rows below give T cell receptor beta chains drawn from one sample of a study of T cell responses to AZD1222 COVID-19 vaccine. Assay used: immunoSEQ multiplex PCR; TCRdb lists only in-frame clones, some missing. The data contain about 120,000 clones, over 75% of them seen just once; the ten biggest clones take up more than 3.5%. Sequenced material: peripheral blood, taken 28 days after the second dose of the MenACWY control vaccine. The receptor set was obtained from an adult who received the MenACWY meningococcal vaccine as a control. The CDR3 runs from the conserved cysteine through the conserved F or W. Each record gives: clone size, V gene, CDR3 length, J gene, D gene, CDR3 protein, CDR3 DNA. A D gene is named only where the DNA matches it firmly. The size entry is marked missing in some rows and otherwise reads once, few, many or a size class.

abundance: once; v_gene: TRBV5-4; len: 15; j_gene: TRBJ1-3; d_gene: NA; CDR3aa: CASSLGAASGNTIYF; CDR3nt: TGTGCCAGCAGCTTGGGGGCAGCATCTGGAAACACCATATATTTT
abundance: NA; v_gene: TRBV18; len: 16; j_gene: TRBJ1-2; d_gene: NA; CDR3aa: CASSPEGTKLNYGYTF; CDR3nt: TGTGCCAGCTCACCGGAGGGGACGAAACTTAACTATGGCTACACCTTC
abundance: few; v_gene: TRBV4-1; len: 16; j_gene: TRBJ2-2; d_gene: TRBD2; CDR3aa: CASSQGTGTRSGELFF; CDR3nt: TGCGCCAGCAGCCAAGGTACCGGGACTAGGTCCGGGGAGCTGTTTTTT
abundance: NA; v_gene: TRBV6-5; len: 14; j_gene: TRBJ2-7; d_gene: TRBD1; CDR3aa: CASSHTGGGYEQYF; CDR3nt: TGTGCCAGCAGTCACACAGGGGGTGGATACGAGCAGTACTTC
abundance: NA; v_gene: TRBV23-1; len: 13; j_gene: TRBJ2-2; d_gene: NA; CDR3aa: CASIRETHLELFF; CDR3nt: TGCGCCAGCATCAGGGAAACCCACCTGGAGCTGTTTTTT
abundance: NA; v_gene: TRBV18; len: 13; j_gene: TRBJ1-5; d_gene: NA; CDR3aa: CASSRSGNEPQHF; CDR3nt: TGTGCCAGCTCACGTTCAGGGAATGAGCCCCAGCATTTT
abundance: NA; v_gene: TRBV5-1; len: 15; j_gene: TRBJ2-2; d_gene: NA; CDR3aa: CASSPGPANTGELFF; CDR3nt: TGCGCCAGCAGCCCGGGACCTGCGAACACCGGGGAGCTGTTTTTT
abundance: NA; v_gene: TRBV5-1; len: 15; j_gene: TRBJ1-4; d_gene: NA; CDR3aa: CASSLGGALNEKLFF; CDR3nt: TGCGCCAGCAGCTTGGGCGGGGCTCTTAATGAAAAACTGTTTTTT
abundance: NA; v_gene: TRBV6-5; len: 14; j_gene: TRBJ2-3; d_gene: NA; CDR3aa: CASSPGGGSDTQYF; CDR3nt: TGTGCCAGCTCTCCAGGAGGTGGATCAGATACGCAGTATTTT
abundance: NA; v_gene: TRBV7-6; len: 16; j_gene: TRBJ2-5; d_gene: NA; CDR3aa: CASSLGRGLDGETQYF; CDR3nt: TGTGCCAGCAGCTTAGGACGGGGGCTAGACGGGGAGACCCAGTACTTC
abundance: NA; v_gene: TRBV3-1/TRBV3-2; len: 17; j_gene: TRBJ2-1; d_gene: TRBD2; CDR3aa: CASSQAGAGGTSIEQFF; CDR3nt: TGTGCCAGCAGCCAAGCTGGAGCGGGGGGGACCTCGATCGAGCAGTTCTTC
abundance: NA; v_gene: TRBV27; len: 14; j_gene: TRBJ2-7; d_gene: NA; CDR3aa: CARGAFRTSYEQYF; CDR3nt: TGTGCCAGAGGGGCGTTCCGGACCAGCTACGAGCAGTACTTC
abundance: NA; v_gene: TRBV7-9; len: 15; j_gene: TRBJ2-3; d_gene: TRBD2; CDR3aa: CASSSSSGVTDTQYF; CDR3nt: TGTGCCAGCAGCTCGTCTAGCGGGGTTACAGATACGCAGTATTTT
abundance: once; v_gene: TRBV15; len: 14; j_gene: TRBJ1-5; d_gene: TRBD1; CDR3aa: CATSRDRGWEPQHF; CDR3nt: TGTGCCACCAGCCGGGACAGGGGGTGGGAGCCCCAGCATTTT
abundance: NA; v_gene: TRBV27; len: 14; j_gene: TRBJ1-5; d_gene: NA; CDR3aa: CASSFAGMGQPQHF; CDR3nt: TGTGCCAGCAGTTTTGCAGGGATGGGTCAGCCCCAGCATTTT
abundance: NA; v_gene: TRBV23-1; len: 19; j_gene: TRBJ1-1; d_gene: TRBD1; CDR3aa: CASSQSRKDRGTSNTEAFF; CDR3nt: TGCGCCAGCAGTCAATCCCGTAAGGACAGGGGGACCTCAAACACTGAAGCTTTCTTT
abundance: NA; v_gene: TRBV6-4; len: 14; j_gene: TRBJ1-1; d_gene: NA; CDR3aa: CASSEGVENTEAFF; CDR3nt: TGTGCCAGCAGTGAAGGGGTCGAGAACACTGAAGCTTTCTTT
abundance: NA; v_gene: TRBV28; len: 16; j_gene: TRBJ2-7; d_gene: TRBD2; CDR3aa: CASSLGGGGRAYEQYF; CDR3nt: TGTGCCAGCAGTTTAGGGGGTGGCGGGAGGGCCTACGAGCAGTACTTC
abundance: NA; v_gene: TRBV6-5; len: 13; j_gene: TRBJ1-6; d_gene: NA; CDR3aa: CASTGTENSPLHF; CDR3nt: TGTGCCAGCACCGGGACCGAAAATTCACCCCTCCACTTT
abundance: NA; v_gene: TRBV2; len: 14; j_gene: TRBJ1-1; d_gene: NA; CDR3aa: CASRPRTANTEAFF; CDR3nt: TGTGCCAGCAGGCCCAGGACAGCGAACACTGAAGCTTTCTTT
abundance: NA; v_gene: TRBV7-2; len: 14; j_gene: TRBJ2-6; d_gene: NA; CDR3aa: CASSFRGGANVLTF; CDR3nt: TGTGCCAGCAGCTTTCGTGGGGGGGCCAACGTCCTGACTTTC
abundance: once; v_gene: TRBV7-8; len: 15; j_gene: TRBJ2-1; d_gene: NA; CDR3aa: CASSLGLATYNEQFF; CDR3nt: TGTGCCAGCAGCTTAGGTTTAGCGACATACAATGAGCAGTTCTTC
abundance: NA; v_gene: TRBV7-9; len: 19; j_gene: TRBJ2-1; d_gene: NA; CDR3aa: CASSSNDVSPAGRHNEQFF; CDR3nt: TGTGCCAGCAGTTCTAACGATGTCTCCCCCGCGGGCAGACACAATGAGCAGTTCTTC
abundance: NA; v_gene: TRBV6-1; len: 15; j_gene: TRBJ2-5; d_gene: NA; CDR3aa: CASSEGTFSRGTQYF; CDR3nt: TGTGCCAGCAGTGAAGGGACGTTTTCAAGGGGGACCCAGTACTTC
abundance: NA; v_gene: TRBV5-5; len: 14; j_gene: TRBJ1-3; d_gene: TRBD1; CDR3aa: CASSQTGSGNTIYF; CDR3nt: TGTGCCAGCAGCCAGACAGGGAGTGGAAACACCATATATTTT
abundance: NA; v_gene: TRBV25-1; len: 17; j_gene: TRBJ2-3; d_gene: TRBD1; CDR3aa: CASSGTGMFLGTDTQYF; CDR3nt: TGTGCCAGCAGTGGGACAGGTATGTTCCTGGGCACAGATACGCAGTATTTT
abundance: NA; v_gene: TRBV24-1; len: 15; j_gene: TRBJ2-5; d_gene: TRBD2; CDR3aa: CATSDLRLAGGPYDF; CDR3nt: TGTGCCACCAGTGATCTTCGACTAGCGGGAGGGCCCTACGACTTC
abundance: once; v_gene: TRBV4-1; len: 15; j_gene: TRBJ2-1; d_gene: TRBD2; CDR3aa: CASSQASGVYNEQFF; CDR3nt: TGCGCCAGCAGCCAAGCTAGCGGGGTCTACAATGAGCAGTTCTTC
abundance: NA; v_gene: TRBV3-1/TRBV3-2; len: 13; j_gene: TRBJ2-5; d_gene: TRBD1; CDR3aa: CASSHRGQETQYF; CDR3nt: TGTGCCAGCAGCCACAGGGGGCAAGAGACCCAGTACTTC